These 22 T cell receptor beta chains were sequenced from one sample in a study of shared T cell receptors in the human thymus. Only in-frame clones appear in the TCRdb table, and some are missing; sequencing was by immunoSEQ multiplex PCR. The profile shows 630,000 or so clones, around 87% of them singletons. These sequences were also reported in another study, on human thymus T cells.

Sequenced input: thymocytes. The receptors were sampled from a boy under two years old with a congenital heart defect.

CDR3 protein: CAWSVGTGPVWGYTF. The CDR3 DNA is TGTGCCTGGAGTGTCGGGACTGGCCCTGTTTGGGGCTACACCTTC. The genes are TRBV30 and TRBJ1-2; maybe TRBD1 (5 bases). Germline CDR1 is GTSNPN and CDR2 is SVGIG (reference sequence). The ends were cut back, 0 bases at V and 8 bases at J, with 19 bases in the middle. The CDR3 totals 15 residues.

This rearrangement joins TRBV7-9 to TRBJ2-7, with D hard to call. With 4 bases removed from V and 5 bases from J, the gap between germline ends came to 21 bases. Germline assignment: CDR1 SEHNR and CDR2 FQNEAQ (reference sequence). The CDR3 is 16 residues long. The DNA for the CDR3 is TGTGCCAGCAGCTCACCCGTTGGGCAGCCCGCCAACGAGCAGTACTTC. Protein: CASSSPVGQPANEQYF.

The chain uses TRBV28 and TRBJ1-5, with 12 bases identical to TRBD1. The J segment lost 5 bases and the V segment lost 2 bases, leaving 7 bases of the junction unmatched. The CDR3 totals 17 residues. Germline CDR1 reads MDHEN; CDR2 reads SYDVKM. CDR3 coding DNA: TGTGCCAGCAGTTTAGGGGGGACAGGGGGCCCCGATCAGCCCCAGCATTTT. Translation gives CASSLGGTGGPDQPQHF.

This chain joins TRBV28 and TRBJ2-5; D might be TRBD1 (6 bases). The end of the DNA aligns better with TRBJ2-7, so the J call may be wrong. Germline V lookup: CDR1 MDHEN, CDR2 SYDVKM. The CDR3 covers 11 residues. The DNA of the CDR3 is TGTGCCAGCGGAAGGGGGATCGAGCAGTACTTC. It encodes CASGRGIEQYF.

This clone has more than one count but fewer than ten. V gene TRBV11-1 combines with J gene TRBJ1-6; perhaps TRBD1 as D (5 bases). This CDR3 contains 14 residues. The germline CDR1 and CDR2 sequences are SGHAT and FQDESV (reference sequence). Deletions cut 5 bases from V and 8 bases from J, with 13 bases between. In DNA form, the CDR3 reads TGTGCCAGCAGCGCGGGACGGCTCCATTCACCCCTCCACTTT. Its protein product is CASSAGRLHSPLHF.

The CDR3 loop reads CSAVLAGGPDNEQFF. Here the CDR3 DNA reads TGCAGCGCCGTACTAGCGGGAGGGCCCGACAATGAGCAGTTCTTC. The chain joins TRBV29-1 to TRBJ2-1; TRBD2 matches at 13 bases. V lost 7 bases to trimming and J lost 5 bases; unmatched junction nucleotides: 8. Germline V CDR1 and CDR2: SQVTM, ANQGSEA. The CDR3 loop spans 15 amino acids.

This clone is a singleton in its sample. This sequence joins TRBV7-4 and TRBJ1-2, with TRBD1 matching 11 bases. The CDR3 is 15 residues long. CDR1 and CDR2 (germline): SGHVT, SQSDAQ. The trim removed 5 bases at V and 3 bases at J, leaving 5 bases unmatched. This CDR3 reads CASSVPGQGDYGYTF. CDR3 DNA: TGTGCCAGCAGCGTGCCGGGACAGGGGGACTATGGCTACACCTTC.

This clone was observed once. This chain joins TRBV5-4 and TRBJ2-2, with 8 bases identical to TRBD2. The ends lost 2 bases at V and 5 bases at J; junction bases unmatched: 5. The CDR3 sequence is 15 residues long. Germline V gene data show CDR1 as SGHNT and CDR2 as YYREEE (reference sequence). The CDR3 sequence is CASSLAGEGTGELFF. The CDR3 DNA follows: TGTGCCAGCAGCTTAGCGGGAGAGGGGACCGGGGAGCTGTTTTTT.

The chain combines TRBV13 with TRBJ1-3; maybe TRBD1 (6 bases). CDR1 PRHDT and CDR2 FYEKMQ come from the germline V gene (reference sequence). CDR3 size: 19 residues. Trimming shortened V by 0 bases and J by 4 bases, and 22 bases separated the two germline ends. The CDR3 DNA follows: TGTGCCAGCAGCTTAGGCTCCGACTCGATAGGGGGACAAGGAAACACCATATATTTT. As protein: CASSLGSDSIGGQGNTIYF.

The J gene is TRBJ1-1, the V gene TRBV4-3; 7 bases align to TRBD1. J was trimmed by 1 base and V by 1 base; bases with no gene match: 3. In germline, CDR1 is LGHNA, CDR2 YSLEER. The CDR3 sequence is 15 residues long. This CDR3 reads CASSQGTGENTEAFF. The CDR3 bases are TGCGCCAGCAGCCAAGGTACAGGGGAGAACACTGAAGCTTTCTTT.

The chain carries TRBV2 and TRBJ2-3, with TRBD2 identical over 9 bases. The CDR3 covers 16 residues. The germline V gene has CDR1 SNHLY and CDR2 FYNNEI. With 8 bases clipped from V and 0 bases from J, the junction kept 9 bases outside the gene matches. In DNA, the CDR3 is TGTGCCAGCGACCGTAGCGGGAGAGGTAGCACAGATACGCAGTATTTT. Translating gives CASDRSGRGSTDTQYF.

The chain recombines TRBV28 with TRBJ2-7; 12 bases line up with TRBD2. Looked up from germline, CDR1 is MDHEN and CDR2 is SYDVKM. Trimming cost V 3 bases and J 0 bases; bases outside gene matches: 15. CDR3 length: 20 amino acids. CDR3 sequence reads: CASSFAGTSGPKPPSYEQYF. In DNA form, the CDR3 reads TGTGCCAGCAGTTTTGCCGGGACTAGCGGGCCCAAGCCACCCTCCTACGAGCAGTACTTC.

The rearrangement uses TRBV27 and TRBJ2-2; 11 bases agree with TRBD2. Per the germline V gene, CDR1 is MNHEY and CDR2 is SMNVEV (reference sequence). With 5 bases clipped from V and 7 bases from J, the junction kept 6 bases outside the gene matches. The CDR3 length is 15 residues. CDR3 protein: CASSLSGRAVGELFF. The CDR3 region has the DNA TGTGCCAGCAGTCTTAGCGGGAGGGCCGTCGGGGAGCTGTTTTTT.

The chain combines TRBV29-1 with TRBJ2-3; 7 bases align to TRBD1. Losses at the gene ends were 4 bases for V and 2 bases for J; bases not matched to a gene: 12. The CDR3 is made up of 16 amino acids. Germline V gene sequence: CDR1 SQVTM, CDR2 ANQGSEA. The CDR3 nucleotides read TGCAGCGTTGGTCCTGACAGGGAACCCCACACAGATACGCAGTATTTT. Residues: CSVGPDREPHTDTQYF.

The rearrangement joins TRBV5-4 to TRBJ1-6; a possible D gene is TRBD1 (6 bases). Between the trimmed V and J ends, which lost 0 bases and 4 bases, there was a span of 11 bases. The CDR3 extends over 16 amino acids. CDR1 and CDR2 from the germline V gene are SGHNT and YYREEE (reference sequence). CDR3 in amino acids: CASSLDQGPYNSPLHF. The DNA for the CDR3 is TGTGCCAGCAGCTTGGACCAGGGGCCTTATAATTCACCCCTCCACTTT.

This clone has a single count. This chain uses TRBV6-5 with TRBJ2-2, with D unclear. The length of the CDR3 is 13 residues. The V and J ends lost 7 bases and 6 bases respectively, with 12 bases between them. Germline-derived CDR1 and CDR2 are MNHEY and SVGAGI. The CDR3 loop reads CASTPRNAGELFF. The DNA of the CDR3 is TGTGCCAGCACCCCTAGAAATGCCGGGGAGCTGTTTTTT.

CDR3 DNA sequence: TGTGCCAGCAGGGGGGGGACTAGCGGGGAGCAGCAGTTCTTC. The encoded protein is CASRGGTSGEQQFF. V gene TRBV6-1 combines with J gene TRBJ2-1; TRBD2 matches at 13 bases. CDR3 size: 14 residues. With V trimmed by 6 bases and J by 11 bases, 7 bases remained unmatched. Germline CDR1 MNHNS, CDR2 SASEGT.

The chain has TRBV6-5 and TRBJ2-7, with 7 bases fitting TRBD1. The V gene's germline CDR1 is MNHEY and CDR2 SVGAGI. The junction had 9 bases not matched to a gene; V was cut back by 5 bases and J by 5 bases. The CDR3 runs 14 residues. This CDR3 reads CASSKGAGKNEQYF. The DNA of the CDR3 is TGTGCCAGCAGTAAGGGGGCAGGGAAGAACGAGCAGTACTTC.

The V and J genes are TRBV4-1 and TRBJ2-1; TRBD2 agrees at 8 bases. Germline V gives CDR1 MGHRA, CDR2 YSYEKL. This CDR3 is built from 20 residues. The junction had 16 bases not matched to a gene; V was cut back by 3 bases and J by 0 bases. The CDR3 loop reads CASSQVYREGPVSSYNEQFF. The DNA for the CDR3 is TGCGCCAGCAGCCAGGTTTACCGGGAGGGCCCGGTTAGCTCCTACAATGAGCAGTTCTTC.

This rearrangement joins TRBV2 to TRBJ1-3; TRBD1 is a possible D gene (6 bases). This CDR3 spans 16 amino acids. Germline CDR1 is SNHLY and CDR2 is FYNNEI. Deletions cut 5 bases from V and 0 bases from J, with 14 bases between. The CDR3 DNA follows: TGTGCCAGCAGTATAATACAGGGTTCCTCTGGAAACACCATATATTTT. Translating it yields CASSIIQGSSGNTIYF.

The V call is TRBV13, the J call TRBJ2-1; TRBD2 aligns across 12 bases. V was clipped by 4 bases and J by 4 bases; unmatched bases: 8. The CDR3 has 17 residues. The germline V gene encodes CDR1 PRHDT and CDR2 FYEKMQ (reference sequence). Here the CDR3 reads CASSSPGGTSGYNEQFF. For the CDR3, the DNA is TGTGCCAGCAGCTCGCCGGGGGGGACTAGCGGGTACAATGAGCAGTTCTTC.

Only one count was recorded for this clone. The chain recombines TRBV4-1 with TRBJ2-1; TRBD2 agrees at 15 bases. CDR3 length: 16 amino acids. The germline gives CDR1 MGHRA, CDR2 YSYEKL. V lost 3 bases to trimming and J lost 8 bases; unmatched junction nucleotides: 5. The chain's CDR3 is CASSQRTSGGAYEQFF. In nucleotides, the CDR3 is TGCGCCAGCAGCCAGAGGACTAGCGGGGGGGCCTATGAGCAGTTCTTC.